This record covers a single T cell receptor beta chain. Its specificity is unknown. Per the authors' pipeline: Because ImmunoSEQ provided only junction sequences with no quality scores, the filtering differed. Clones were read by immunoSEQ multiplex PCR, and TCRdb kept only the in-frame ones, dropping some. V, J and clone size reflect that table, while D and trimming were determined from the DNA. The table records over 850,000 clones, 70% to 80% of them present only once. This sample was included in a study of shared clonotypes between healthy human individuals. For the study at large: The cohort comprised a couple of women and a few men. Their ages spanned 18 to 49 years.

Study-wide results and caveats: Some naive CD4 clonotypes, 4% to 6%, turned up in common across several donors. Rarefaction demonstrated incomplete sorted-subset sequencing despite large depth.

Trimming took off 0 bases at V and 5 bases at J, with 11 bases between the two ends. Per the germline V gene, CDR1 is GTSNPN and CDR2 is SVGIG (reference sequence). CDR3 length equals 14 residues. Material: memory CD4+ T cells from PBMCs. As to subset: CD45RA-negative fraction. This TCR came from a man younger than 35 in good health. Some clones in this sample may be carry-over from other donors' samples. This sequence joins TRBV30 and TRBJ1-5, with D tentatively TRBD1 (6 bases). This chain's CDR3 is CAWSVGGADQPQHF. In nucleotides, the CDR3 is TGTGCCTGGAGTGTCGGGGGGGCCGATCAGCCCCAGCATTTT.